This T cell receptor (beta chain) was sequenced during a study of vaccination and CD4 T cells after COVID-19. Findings and caveats of the study: Convalescent patients' vaccine-specific clones were spike mono-reactive in 304 of 307 cases.

Of note for this clonotype: Its cognate antigen is unknown.

Treatment meaning: roughly ten-day PBMC culture with coronavirus spike peptide pools or control peptides (ViraFEST assay). Sequencing of the DNA from cultured CD4+ T cells was carried out with the Oncomine TCR Beta short-read assay. In TCRdb, the PCR reads were re-called with MiXCR into one record per CDR3 protein. The table has approximately 20,000 distinct CDR3 sequences, about 56% seen once. This CDR3 comprises 11 residues. Deletions cut 9 bases from V and 4 bases from J, with 10 bases between. Germline V gene data show CDR1 as MDHEN and CDR2 as SYDVKM. The sequence derives from a human donor who had recovered from COVID-19. Material: CD4+ T cells from blood, cultured in vitro, obtained before SARS-CoV-2 vaccination. V is TRBV28 and J is TRBJ2-7; D is unresolved. The CDR3 region is CASGRFYEQYF. The CDR3 DNA sequence: TGTGCCAGTGGACGCTTTTACGAGCAGTACTTC.